This entry lists 16 T cell receptor beta chains sequenced from one sample in a study of shared clonotypes between healthy human individuals. Assay: immunoSEQ multiplex PCR; the TCRdb copy retains only in-frame clones and omits some. The table has 2 million to 3 million clones, around 94% seen once. Sequenced material: naive CD4+ T cells sorted from blood. This sample's subset: CD45RA+ positively selected. These receptors were taken from a man younger than 30 in good health.

The chain employs TRBV30 and TRBJ1-2, with 7 bases matching TRBD1. This CDR3 has 13 residues. After removal of 2 bases from V and 4 bases from J, the junction contained 4 bases not matched to a gene. Per germline, CDR1 GTSNPN and CDR2 SVGIG (reference sequence). The CDR3: CAWSRQGLYGYTF. In DNA form, the CDR3 reads TGTGCCTGGAGTCGACAGGGACTCTATGGCTACACCTTC.

The chain couples TRBV7-8 to TRBJ2-7, with D perhaps being TRBD1 or TRBD2 (6 bases each). The V end was cut by 8 bases, the J end by 6 bases, with 17 bases between. In germline, CDR1 is SGHVS, CDR2 FQNEAQ. The CDR3 consists of 13 residues. The CDR3 sequence: CASVGGGKLEQYF. The CDR3 coding sequence is TGTGCCAGCGTCGGGGGCGGGAAGCTCGAGCAGTACTTC.

Remarks on this clone: An end of the junction does not agree with germline; a read error may underlie this. This sequence joins TRBV7-2 and TRBJ1-2; the D is unclear. CDR1 SGHTA and CDR2 FQGNSA come from the germline V gene. The CDR3 is 12 residues long. The chain's CDR3 is CASSLDRPAVAF. The CDR3, as DNA: TGTGCCAGCAGCTTAGATAGGCCAGCGGTAGCCTTC.

This clone was counted a few times. This sequence joins TRBV11-2 and TRBJ1-3; D not certain. The ends were cut back, 5 bases at V and 0 bases at J, with 11 bases in the middle. This CDR3 is 15 amino acids long. Looked up from germline, CDR1 is SGHAT and CDR2 is FQNNGV. This CDR3 is CASSPQSISGNTIYF. The CDR3 region has the DNA TGTGCCAGCAGCCCCCAATCAATCTCTGGAAACACCATATATTTT.

V and J are TRBV6-6 and TRBJ2-4; D is perhaps TRBD1 (6 bases). The length of the CDR3 is 16 residues. V was clipped by 2 bases and J by 0 bases, with 11 bases between them. In germline, CDR1 is MNHNY, CDR2 SVGAGI (reference sequence). CDR3 region: CASSYVDRQAKNIQYF. In nucleotides, the CDR3 is TGTGCCAGCAGTTACGTCGACAGGCAAGCCAAAAACATTCAGTACTTC.

A single count supports this clone. V and J are TRBV11-2 and TRBJ2-5, with D possibly matching TRBD2 (6 bases). The V gene's germline CDR1 is SGHAT and CDR2 FQNNGV. Trimming left V 5 bases short and J 2 bases short, with 12 bases between. This CDR3 spans 14 amino acids. DNA of the CDR3: TGTGCCAGCAGCATTGACGGGAGACAAGAGACCCAGTACTTC. It specifies CASSIDGRQETQYF.

The CDR3 DNA reads as TGTGCCAGCTCCCCTGACAGCTCTAACACTGAAGCTTTCTTT. Protein sequence: CASSPDSSNTEAFF. This rearrangement joins TRBV18 to TRBJ1-1; D possibly corresponds to TRBD1 (5 bases). The germline CDR1 and CDR2 sequences are KGHSH and LQKENI. Trimming removed 6 bases at V and 2 bases at J, with 13 bases between. This CDR3 is 14 amino acids long.

The chain couples TRBV5-1 to TRBJ2-3; 10 bases map to TRBD2. V shed 0 bases, J shed 8 bases, and the junction held 9 bases outside the gene matches. Germline V gives CDR1 SGHRS, CDR2 YFSETQ. The CDR3 is made up of 16 amino acids. CDR3 in amino acids: CASSLAGAGGDVTQYF. CDR3 DNA sequence: TGCGCCAGCAGCTTGGCGGGAGCGGGAGGGGACGTTACGCAGTATTTT.

The V call is TRBV6-5, the J call TRBJ1-4, with D unclear. CDR1 and CDR2 from the germline V gene are MNHEY and SVGAGI. This CDR3 region has 13 residues. V lost 6 bases to trimming and J lost 8 bases, with 13 bases between them. The CDR3 DNA reads as TGTGCCAGCAGACCAAGGGCGGGGGAAAAACTGTTTTTT. Translation gives CASRPRAGEKLFF.

The V gene is TRBV5-6, the J gene TRBJ1-2; D is uncertain. CDR1 and CDR2 from the germline V gene are SGHDT and YYEEEE. V lost 0 bases and J lost 7, with 7 bases in between. The CDR3 is 12 amino acids. The CDR3 region is CASSLAGRGYTF. The CDR3 coding sequence is TGTGCCAGCAGCTTGGCTGGGCGTGGCTACACCTTC.

The chain uses TRBV9 and TRBJ2-3; 12 bases line up with TRBD2. Per the germline V gene, CDR1 is SGDLS and CDR2 is YYNGEE. The CDR3 consists of 16 residues. V shed 4 bases, J shed 1 base, and the junction held 4 bases outside the gene matches. CDR3 coding DNA: TGTGCCAGCAGCATTTCTAGCGGGAGGGGCACAGATACGCAGTATTTT. This sequence encodes CASSISSGRGTDTQYF.

This chain uses TRBV10-3 with TRBJ2-7; D ambiguous. Germline V gene sequence: CDR1 ENHRY, CDR2 SYGVKD. The CDR3 has 13 amino acids. V lost 4 bases and J 1 base, leaving 8 bases between the germline ends. The CDR3 region is CAISAFSSYEQYF. CDR3 sequence (DNA): TGTGCCATCAGTGCGTTCAGTTCCTACGAGCAGTACTTC.

This clone was seen a handful of times. The chain links TRBV5-8 to TRBJ1-2, with a tentative D call TRBD1 (5 bases). V was trimmed by 2 bases and J by 4 bases, leaving 9 bases between them. The CDR3 loop spans 13 amino acids. Germline CDR1 is SGHTS and CDR2 is YDEGEE. CDR3 nucleotides: TGTGCCAGCAGCTTAACGGGGACCTATGGCTACACCTTC. As protein: CASSLTGTYGYTF.

The chain recombines TRBV5-1 with TRBJ1-5; TRBD1 aligns across 7 bases. The CDR3 loop spans 14 amino acids. Germline assignment: CDR1 SGHRS and CDR2 YFSETQ. Losses at the gene ends were 2 bases for V and 2 bases for J; bases not matched to a gene: 1. This CDR3 reads CASSFGTGNQPQHF. The CDR3 bases are TGCGCCAGCAGCTTCGGGACAGGCAATCAGCCCCAGCATTTT.

The rearrangement links TRBV29-1 to TRBJ2-1; D perhaps matches TRBD1 (5 bases). The CDR3 has 13 amino acids. Trimming removed 2 bases at V and 7 bases at J, with 12 bases between. Germline V CDR1 and CDR2: SQVTM, ANQGSEA. The DNA for the CDR3 is TGCAGCGTTGAAATCCAGGGCGTTAATGAGCAGTTCTTC. Protein product: CSVEIQGVNEQFF.

The chain combines TRBV4-2 with TRBJ1-2, with 7 bases that match TRBD1. J lost 1 base, V lost 1 base, and 15 bases had no gene match. Germline CDR1 LGHNA, CDR2 YNFKEQ. This CDR3 region has 19 residues. CDR3: CASSQVGQNFKINNYGYTF. Here the CDR3 DNA reads TGTGCCAGCAGCCAAGTGGGACAGAACTTTAAGATTAATAACTATGGCTACACCTTC.